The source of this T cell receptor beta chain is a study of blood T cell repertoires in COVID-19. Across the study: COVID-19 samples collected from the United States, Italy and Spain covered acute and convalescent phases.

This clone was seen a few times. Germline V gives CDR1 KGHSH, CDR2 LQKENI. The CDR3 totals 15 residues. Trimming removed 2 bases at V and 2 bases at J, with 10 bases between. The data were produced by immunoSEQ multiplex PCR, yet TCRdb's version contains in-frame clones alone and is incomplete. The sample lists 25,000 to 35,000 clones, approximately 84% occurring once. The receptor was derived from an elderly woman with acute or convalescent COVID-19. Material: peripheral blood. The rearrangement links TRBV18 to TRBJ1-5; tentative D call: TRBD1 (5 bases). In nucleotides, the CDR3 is TGTGCCAGCTCACCAGACGGGGGGGGCAATCAGCCCCAGCATTTT. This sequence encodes CASSPDGGGNQPQHF.